This paragraph covers one T cell receptor (beta chain) sequence. Its antigen remains unknown. Some clones are missing from TCRdb's copy, which holds only in-frame ones; the method was immunoSEQ multiplex PCR. The top ten clones hold 4.8% of a sample with about 110,000 clones, roughly 85% of them seen once. This sample was included in a study of T cell responses to AZD1222 COVID-19 vaccine. Findings and caveats of the study: All repertoire sampling was performed exclusively after the peak T cell response. Donors skewed white British and female; clonal diversity was possibly underestimated. Receipt of two AZD1222 doses was followed by a rise in Spike-specific TCR breadth and depth. Nearly half of spike-specific TCRs reportedly go after variant regions that carry no mutations.

This clonotype was sampled from an adult who received the AZD1222 COVID-19 vaccine. Sequencing was performed on peripheral blood, taken 28 days after the second AZD1222 dose.

CDR3 nucleotides: TGCGCCAGCAGCCTCCCGGGCCGGGACGAGCAGTACTTC. Translated, it gives CASSLPGRDEQYF. This chain connects TRBV4-1 to TRBJ2-7; D not certain. The length of the CDR3 is 13 residues. V shed 4 bases and J shed 5 bases, with 12 bases lying between them. CDR1 is MGHRA and CDR2 is YSYEKL in the germline V gene.